What follows are 5 T cell receptor beta chains derived from one specimen sequenced in a study of a mutant IDH1 vaccine in newly diagnosed glioma. This table comes from immunoSEQ multiplex PCR, and its TCRdb copy is limited to in-frame clones, with some not included. The sample contains about 98,000 clones, 70% to 90% of which appear only once. Indicated time point: baseline, week 1 (first vaccination visit). The sample's treatment: pre-vaccination baseline after standard-of-care therapy. The material was PBMCs, obtained from a glioma patient treated with radiotherapy, temozolomide or both. The source is a woman between 50 and 59 years old with glioma.

CDR3 nucleotide sequence: TGTGCCAGCAGCGCCGGGACCCAGTACTTC. As protein: CASSAGTQYF. This chain connects TRBV2 to TRBJ2-5, with unresolved D. This CDR3 has 10 amino acids. Germline CDR1 and CDR2: SNHLY and FYNNEI. Trimming took 6 bases from V and 7 from J, leaving 6 bases between them.

This clone was detected a few times. The rearrangement links TRBV2 to TRBJ1-1; no firm D call. CDR1 SNHLY and CDR2 FYNNEI come from the germline V gene. V was clipped by 6 bases and J by 3 bases, with 14 bases between them. The CDR3 is 14 amino acids. CDR3 amino acids: CASRTPELDTEAFF. CDR3 DNA sequence: TGTGCCAGCAGAACACCTGAATTGGACACTGAAGCTTTCTTT. The complete variable domain, with remaining parts taken from reference TRBV2 and TRBJ1-1, reads EPEVTQTPSHQVTQMGQEVILRCVPISNHLYFYWYRQILGQKVEFLVSFYNNEISEKSEIFDDQFSVERPDGSNFTLKIRSTKLEDSAMYFCASRTPELDTEAFFGQGTRLTVV.

The V gene is TRBV5-6, the J gene TRBJ1-1, with a possible D match to TRBD1 (6 bases). Germline V gene sequence: CDR1 SGHDT, CDR2 YYEEEE. Trimming stripped 4 bases from V and 0 bases from J, with 13 bases between. This CDR3 is built from 15 residues. The CDR3 is CASSRTGRLNTEAFF. CDR3 nucleotide sequence: TGTGCCAGCAGCCGAACAGGGCGTCTGAACACTGAAGCTTTCTTT.

This chain connects TRBV10-1 to TRBJ2-5; perhaps TRBD2 as D (6 bases). Between the trimmed V and J ends, which lost 6 bases and 5 bases, there was a span of 22 bases. Germline lookup yields CDR1 WNHNN and CDR2 SYGVQD (reference sequence). This CDR3 has 16 amino acids. CDR3 DNA sequence: TGCGCCAGCAGCCATGGACTGGAGGGGTCAAGGGAGACCCAGTACTTC. As protein: CASSHGLEGSRETQYF.

This sequence joins TRBV6-4 and TRBJ2-3; the match to TRBD1 covers 7 bases. V dropped 4 bases and J dropped 6; count of bases not matched to a gene: 1. Germline-derived CDR1 and CDR2 are MRHNA and SNTAGT. This CDR3 is built from 12 residues. CDR3 protein: CASSAQGDTQYF. CDR3 coding DNA: TGTGCCAGCAGTGCACAGGGGGATACGCAGTATTTT.